One sample yielded the 21 T cell receptor beta chains listed below, sequenced in a study of cytomegalovirus exposure and HLA in healthy donors. The study ran its PCR with 60 Vbeta and 13 Jbeta primers. Generated by immunoSEQ multiplex PCR, the TCRdb table keeps only in-frame clones and is missing some. The data hold over 200,000 clones, with under 90% observed a single time. The sequenced sample was PBMCs. All receptors come from a human donor in good health.

A single count supports this clone. The rearrangement links TRBV10-3 to TRBJ2-3, with 11 bases aligning to TRBD2. The V gene end was trimmed by 6 bases and the J gene end by 3 bases; junction bases not matched to a gene: 2. CDR1 and CDR2 (germline): ENHRY, SYGVKD. The CDR3 has 14 amino acids. This chain's CDR3 is CAISTSGRTDTQYF. CDR3 in DNA: TGTGCCATCAGCACTAGCGGGAGAACAGATACGCAGTATTTT.

This clone appeared once. The chain carries TRBV27 and TRBJ2-3; 9 bases map to TRBD2. The CDR3 has 16 residues. Germline lookup yields CDR1 MNHEY and CDR2 SMNVEV (reference sequence). The V segment lost 3 bases and the J segment 0 bases; nucleotides outside the gene matches: 4. This chain's CDR3 is CASSFRAGGSTDTQYF. CDR3 coding DNA: TGTGCCAGCAGTTTTCGAGCGGGAGGAAGCACAGATACGCAGTATTTT.

This chain links TRBV7-9 with TRBJ2-7; 10 positions match TRBD1. CDR1 is SEHNR and CDR2 is FQNEAQ in the germline V gene (reference sequence). The J segment lost 6 bases and the V segment lost 5 bases, leaving 7 bases of the junction unmatched. The CDR3 totals 14 residues. As DNA, the CDR3 is TGTGCCAGCAGCCCAACCGGGACAGGGGTCGAGCAGTACTTC. It codes for CASSPTGTGVEQYF.

This chain connects TRBV5-1 to TRBJ1-5; D is unresolved. Trimming left V 7 bases short and J 9 bases short, with 26 bases between. CDR3 length equals 16 residues. Germline assignment: CDR1 SGHRS and CDR2 YFSETQ. CDR3 loop: CASPGVMSAYSGPQHF. The CDR3 DNA is TGCGCCAGCCCGGGTGTAATGTCGGCTTACTCGGGGCCCCAGCATTTT.

The chain recombines TRBV4-2 with TRBJ2-7, with a possible D match to TRBD2 (5 bases). Germline V gene lookup returns CDR1 LGHNA and CDR2 YNFKEQ. The CDR3 is 14 residues long. Trimming stripped 4 bases from V and 5 bases from J, with 15 bases between. CDR3 loop: CASSPWTGSHEQYF. The CDR3, as DNA: TGTGCCAGCAGCCCCTGGACTGGGTCCCACGAGCAGTACTTC.

The chain is built from TRBV30 and TRBJ2-7, with TRBD1 as a possible D gene (6 bases). This CDR3 has 14 amino acids. The V end lost 1 base, the J end lost 2 bases, and 12 bases lay between the germline ends. Germline CDR1 and CDR2: GTSNPN and SVGIG (reference sequence). CDR3 loop: CAWSGAGAAYEQYF. CDR3 DNA sequence: TGTGCCTGGAGTGGGGCAGGGGCTGCCTACGAGCAGTACTTC.

The chain has TRBV7-3 and TRBJ2-1, with 12 bases matching TRBD2. Trimming at V came to 3 bases and at J to 12 bases, leaving 12 bases not matched to a gene. Germline V gene data show CDR1 as SGHTA and CDR2 as FQGTGA. This CDR3 has 16 amino acids. As DNA, the CDR3 is TGTGCCAGCAGCTTTACTAGCGGGAGGAAAGGGGAGACGCAGTTCTTC. This sequence encodes CASSFTSGRKGETQFF.

Here the CDR3 reads CASSEGLAGASYEQYF. CDR3 sequence (DNA): TGTGCCAGCAGCGAAGGACTAGCGGGAGCCAGCTACGAGCAGTACTTC. The chain recombines TRBV9 with TRBJ2-7; 13 nucleotides align to TRBD2. Germline V gene data show CDR1 as SGDLS and CDR2 as YYNGEE. This CDR3 spans 16 amino acids. Trimming cost V 3 bases and J 3 bases; bases outside gene matches: 6.

V is TRBV7-2 and J is TRBJ2-3; perhaps TRBD2 as D (5 bases). The CDR3 covers 16 residues. The V end was cut by 1 base, the J end by 2 bases, with 13 bases between. Germline lookup yields CDR1 SGHTA and CDR2 FQGNSA. CDR3 nucleotides: TGTGCCAGCAGCTTAGGACTAATTCTAAACACAGATACGCAGTATTTT. Translated, it gives CASSLGLILNTDTQYF.

The chain carries TRBV5-1 and TRBJ1-2; 9 bases line up with TRBD1. Trimming took 5 bases from V and 8 from J; bases not matched to a gene: 16. This CDR3 is built from 16 residues. Germline CDR1 SGHRS, CDR2 YFSETQ. The CDR3 nucleotides read TGCGCCAGCAGGGATGGACAGGGGATGGTTGCGGGCGGCTACACCTTC. The encoded protein is CASRDGQGMVAGGYTF.

This sequence joins TRBV7-2 and TRBJ2-5, with D maybe TRBD2 (5 bases). Trimming stripped 1 base from V and 5 bases from J, with 20 bases between. The CDR3 totals 17 residues. Germline CDR1 SGHTA, CDR2 FQGNSA. The CDR3 sequence is CASSLVGASPSGETQYF. The CDR3 region has the DNA TGTGCCAGCAGCTTAGTCGGAGCGTCCCCCTCGGGGGAGACCCAGTACTTC.

This chain links TRBV5-1 with TRBJ2-7; TRBD2 matches 7 bases. The trim removed 3 bases at V and 7 bases at J, leaving 7 bases unmatched. The CDR3 consists of 13 residues. Germline V gives CDR1 SGHRS, CDR2 YFSETQ. CDR3 loop: CASSSNQGGEQYF. The CDR3 bases are TGCGCCAGCAGCTCAAACCAGGGAGGGGAGCAGTACTTC.

The chain couples TRBV6-1 to TRBJ2-2; 8 nucleotides align to TRBD2. This CDR3 is 15 amino acids long. With 3 bases clipped from V and 7 bases from J, the junction kept 7 bases outside the gene matches. Germline loops: CDR1 MNHNS, CDR2 SASEGT. The CDR3 nucleotides read TGTGCCAGCAGTGACCGAGCGGGAGAAAACGGGGAGCTGTTTTTT. It is translated as CASSDRAGENGELFF.

V is TRBV7-9 and J is TRBJ1-2; 7 bases agree with TRBD1. Germline assignment: CDR1 SEHNR and CDR2 FQNEAQ (reference sequence). Germline trimming cut 7 bases from V and 0 bases from J; bases unmatched to any gene: 8. The CDR3 loop spans 15 amino acids. As DNA, the CDR3 is TGTGCCAGCACCTACAGGGGTAGTGCTAACTATGGCTACACCTTC. This codes for CASTYRGSANYGYTF.

The gene calls are TRBV27 and TRBJ1-2, with D tentatively TRBD1 (6 bases). This CDR3 region has 14 residues. CDR1 is MNHEY and CDR2 is SMNVEV in the germline V gene (reference sequence). Trimming cost V 2 bases and J 4 bases, with 11 bases left between them. CDR3 sequence (DNA): TGTGCCAGCAGTTTAGGGACATCCGGCTATGGCTACACCTTC. This gives the protein CASSLGTSGYGYTF.

The chain carries TRBV6-5 and TRBJ1-1; D unclear. CDR1 MNHEY and CDR2 SVGAGI come from the germline V gene. The CDR3 runs 13 residues. V shed 4 bases and J shed 8 bases, with 14 bases lying between them. The CDR3 loop is CASSSPRHKEAFF. CDR3 coding DNA: TGTGCCAGCAGTTCCCCGAGACACAAAGAAGCTTTCTTT.

V usage is TRBV2 and J usage is TRBJ2-2, with TRBD1 identical over 9 bases. CDR3 size: 15 residues. Losses at the gene ends were 8 bases for V and 5 bases for J; bases not matched to a gene: 9. The germline V gene encodes CDR1 SNHLY and CDR2 FYNNEI. The CDR3 loop reads CASRVGQGSTGELFF. The CDR3, as DNA: TGTGCCAGCCGTGTGGGACAGGGAAGTACCGGGGAGCTGTTTTTT.

The chain joins TRBV15 to TRBJ1-4; D call uncertain. The CDR3 is 16 amino acids. The germline V gene encodes CDR1 LNHNV and CDR2 YYDKDF (reference sequence). V dropped 0 bases and J dropped 3 bases, with 11 bases sitting between them. CDR3 region: CATSRDGQLSNEKLFF. The DNA of the CDR3 is TGTGCCACCAGCAGAGATGGTCAGTTATCTAATGAAAAACTGTTTTTT.

The V call is TRBV28, the J call TRBJ1-1; 7 bases map to TRBD1. Germline CDR1 and CDR2: MDHEN and SYDVKM. V trimming: 2 bases; J trimming: 5 bases; junction bases outside the gene matches: 8. CDR3 length: 15 residues. In DNA form, the CDR3 reads TGTGCCAGCAGTTTAAGCGACAGGGCGAGGACTGAAGCTTTCTTT. This translates into CASSLSDRARTEAFF. The complete variable domain, with remaining parts taken from reference TRBV28 and TRBJ1-1, reads DVKVTQSSRYLVKRTGEKVFLECVQDMDHENMFWYRQDPGLGLRLIYFSYDVKMKEKGDIPEGYSVSREKKERFSLILESASTNQTSMYLCASSLSDRARTEAFFGQGTRLTVV.

The gene calls are TRBV10-3 and TRBJ2-7; 12 bases map to TRBD1. The CDR3 loop spans 16 amino acids. V gave up 6 bases and J gave up 4 bases; unmatched junction bases: 10. Looked up from germline, CDR1 is ENHRY and CDR2 is SYGVKD. CDR3 DNA: TGTGCCATCAGGTCTACCGGGACAGGGGGCTCGTACGAGCAGTACTTC. This gives the protein CAIRSTGTGGSYEQYF.

This clone was seen more than once but under ten times. J is TRBJ1-2 and V is TRBV6-5; 10 bases match TRBD1. Germline lookup yields CDR1 MNHEY and CDR2 SVGAGI. The CDR3 sequence is 15 residues long. V lost 0 bases and J lost 8; bases outside the gene matches: 6. CDR3 loop: CASSYSRTGGWGYTF. In DNA form, the CDR3 reads TGTGCCAGCAGTTACTCCAGGACAGGGGGGTGGGGCTACACCTTC.